The 6 T cell receptor beta chains in this list originate from one sample, sequenced in a study of blood T cell repertoires in COVID-19. TCRdb's table, derived via immunoSEQ multiplex PCR, lists solely in-frame clones and lacks some. The profile shows around 140,000 clones, roughly 79% of them singletons. The source material was peripheral blood. Every receptor here comes from a woman aged 60-75 years with acute or convalescent COVID-19.

This clone showed up just a few times. The chain uses TRBV28 and TRBJ2-7, with TRBD1 matching 9 bases. The CDR3 contains 16 residues. CDR1 is MDHEN, CDR2 SYDVKM, per germline. The junction had 10 bases not matched to a gene; V was cut back by 5 bases and J by 2 bases. The CDR3 protein is CASSPTDRGFPYEQYF. In nucleotides, the CDR3 is TGTGCCAGCAGTCCCACGGACAGGGGCTTCCCCTACGAGCAGTACTTC.

This clone came up a few times. This chain uses TRBV10-3 with TRBJ2-1; the match to TRBD2 covers 8 bases. The CDR3 is 15 amino acids. CDR1 is ENHRY and CDR2 is SYGVKD in the germline V gene. V lost 6 bases, J lost 7 bases, and 11 bases stayed unmatched. The CDR3 sequence is CAIRDPAGGGNEQFF. CDR3 sequence (DNA): TGTGCCATCAGGGATCCGGCGGGAGGTGGGAATGAGCAGTTCTTC.

V is TRBV30 and J is TRBJ2-1, with D possibly being TRBD2 (6 bases). This CDR3 comprises 14 residues. Trimming removed 5 bases at V and 1 base at J, with 12 bases between. Germline V gene sequence: CDR1 GTSNPN, CDR2 SVGIG (reference sequence). CDR3 loop: CAWRTLASYNEQFF. CDR3 DNA sequence: TGTGCCTGGCGTACTCTAGCGTCCTACAATGAGCAGTTCTTC. Together with reference TRBV30 and TRBJ2-1, the CDR3 gives the full variable domain: SQTIHQWPATLVQPVGSPLSLECTVEGTSNPNLYWYRQAAGRGLQLLFYSVGIGQISSEVPQNLSASRPQDRQFILSSKKLLLSDSGFYLCAWRTLASYNEQFFGPGTRLTVL.

The chain employs TRBV19 and TRBJ2-2; 7 nucleotides match TRBD2. Trimming at V came to 3 bases and at J to 5 bases, leaving 15 bases not matched to a gene. The V gene's germline CDR1 is LNHDA and CDR2 SQIVND (reference sequence). There are 18 residues in the CDR3. The CDR3 coding sequence is TGTGCCAGTAGTATGGGGAACGGGAGGCAAGGAGGTACCGGGGAGCTGTTTTTT. This sequence encodes CASSMGNGRQGGTGELFF.

In its sample, this clone was seen a few times. The chain links TRBV18 to TRBJ2-3; no reliable D call. The CDR3 spans 13 residues. V lost 2 bases to trimming and J lost 0 bases, with 3 bases between them. Germline assignment: CDR1 KGHSH and CDR2 LQKENI. CDR3 sequence: CASSPASTDTQYF. In DNA, the CDR3 is TGTGCCAGCTCACCAGCGAGCACAGATACGCAGTATTTT.

The chain employs TRBV5-1 and TRBJ2-7; D remains ambiguous. The CDR3 is 15 amino acids. CDR1 and CDR2 (germline): SGHRS, YFSETQ. The V end lost 4 bases, the J end lost 2 bases, and 16 bases lay between the germline ends. The CDR3 region has the DNA TGCGCCAGCAGCCCGGAGAGTGGCGGAACCTACGAGCAGTACTTC. Residues: CASSPESGGTYEQYF.